This paragraph covers one T cell receptor beta chain sequence. Its antigen is as yet unknown. The source of the sample is a study of cytomegalovirus exposure and HLA in healthy donors. The PCR used 60 Vbeta and 13 Jbeta primers. Using immunoSEQ multiplex PCR, the repertoire was profiled, and TCRdb retains in-frame clones only, with some absent. Of more than 95,000 clones listed, around 82% were seen once; the top ten hold about 1.7%. Germline V CDR1 and CDR2: MNHEY, SMNVEV (reference sequence). The germline V and J ends were trimmed by 5 bases and 4 bases, with 13 bases remaining between them. The CDR3 sequence is 14 residues long. Whole-study results and caveats: In a later analysis, a missense DCLRE1C variant was linked to TCR beta V- and J-gene trimming. For most TCR beta V segments, an earlier analysis put the productive rate at about 90% or about 30% of the time.

The clonotype comes from a middle-aged woman in good health and CMV-seronegative. The sample was PBMCs. The V and J genes are TRBV27 and TRBJ2-3; tentatively, D is TRBD2 (5 bases). The CDR3 coding sequence is TGTGCCAGCAGTCCCGGGCTCGGGGCAGATACGCAGTATTTT. Translation: CASSPGLGADTQYF.